This T cell receptor (beta chain) was recorded in a study of T-cell reconstitution after alpha-beta-depleted transplantation in children. Unique molecular identifiers were used to barcode this TCRbeta library. Each CDR3 protein gets one entry after TCRdb re-called the PCR reads with MiXCR. The sample comprises approximately 500,000 distinct CDR3 sequences, under 12% of which are singletons, and just over 2% rests with the top ten. In this sample, this clonotype turned up many times. Its target is unknown. CDR1 and CDR2 from the germline V gene are MNHEY and SVGAGI. V lost 6 bases, J lost 7 bases, and 27 bases lay in between. CDR3 length: 17 residues. Findings and limits, study-wide: Alpha-beta T cells about two months after transplant reportedly derived from several hundred expanded graft clones. For some patients, TCRbeta diversity was high at day 60 because of recipient T cells and thymic progenitors that survived. From newly produced T cells came most of the T-cell counts and diversity one year after transplant.

This chain uses TRBV6-5 with TRBJ2-5; D ambiguous. The receptor's source is a child aged 2 to 15 with inherited bone marrow failure, due to receive a stem cell transplant. Sequenced here: PBMCs, sampled before TCRalphabeta/CD19-depleted stem cell transplant. CDR3 DNA sequence: TGTGCCAGCAGCCCCACCGGCGAGAACTACGAAGGTGGGACCCAGTACTTC. Its protein is CASSPTGENYEGGTQYF.